This is a list of T cell receptor beta chains from one sample in a study of blood T cell repertoires in COVID-19. Using immunoSEQ multiplex PCR, the repertoire was profiled, and TCRdb retains in-frame clones only, with some absent. The sample lists roughly 130,000 clones, 84% occurring once. Sequencing input: PBMCs or T cells enriched from blood (not recorded which). The origin of the receptors is a woman between 45 and 65 years old with acute COVID-19. Each CDR3 is given with its conserved first and last residue. The D gene is left open where the match is weak. Not all rows give a size; the values are once, few, many and, for expanded clones, a class.

clone_size d_call j_call v_call cdr3_nt cdr3_aa
. . TRBJ1-1 TRBV19 TGTGCCAGTAACCCCAGGGCATCGGGGGGCACTGAAGCTTTCTTT CASNPRASGGTEAFF
. . TRBJ2-7 TRBV12-5 TGTGCTAGTGAGTTAGCCGGGGAATCCTACGAGCAGTACTTC CASELAGESYEQYF
. . TRBJ1-2 TRBV21-1 TGTGCCAGCCGGGACCGACGGGGGAAGGGCTACACCTTC CASRDRRGKGYTF
. TRBD2 TRBJ2-5 TRBV2 TGTGCCAGCACCGAACAACTCGGACTAGCGGGAGAGACCCAGTACTTC CASTEQLGLAGETQYF
. . TRBJ2-2 TRBV19 TGTGCCAGTAGTATAGTACAGGGACACACCGGGGAGCTGTTTTTT CASSIVQGHTGELFF
. TRBD2 TRBJ2-5 TRBV5-1 TGCGCCAGCAGCTCGAGCCCTAGCGGGTTAAGCCAAGAGACCCAGTACTTC CASSSSPSGLSQETQYF
. . TRBJ2-7 TRBV6-4 TGTGCCAGCACCTCACTTAGGGGTAGGGGGGGAAGCTACGAGCAGTACTTC CASTSLRGRGGSYEQYF
once TRBD1 TRBJ1-3 TRBV6-1 TGTGCCAGCAGTGAAGCGGGGGGGGACAGGGCTAAACCTGGAAACACCATATATTTT CASSEAGGDRAKPGNTIYF
. . TRBJ2-4 TRBV5-1 TGCGCCAGCAGCAGGGGGACACTGCTAGCCAAAAACATTCAGTACTTC CASSRGTLLAKNIQYF
once . TRBJ1-1 TRBV19 TGTGCCAGTATAGACTACACTGAAGCTTTCTTT CASIDYTEAFF
. . TRBJ2-5 TRBV30 TGTGCCTGGAACCCCCCAGGGATTCGATCACAAGAGACCCAGTACTTC CAWNPPGIRSQETQYF
. . TRBJ2-2 TRBV24-1 TGTGCCACCAGCGCAGGATGGGCCAAGAACACCGGGGAGCTGTTTTTT CATSAGWAKNTGELFF
once . TRBJ1-5 TRBV28 TGTGCCAGCAGTTTATGGGCAGTAAATAGCAATCAGCCCCAGCATTTT CASSLWAVNSNQPQHF
. TRBD2 TRBJ2-3 TRBV7-2 TGTGCCAGCAGCCGGGGACTAGCGGGAATCGGAGATACGCAGTATTTT CASSRGLAGIGDTQYF
few TRBD1 TRBJ2-7 TRBV11-3 TGTGCCAGCAGCGGAAAGACAGGGGCCCACGAGCAGTACTTC CASSGKTGAHEQYF
. . TRBJ1-5 TRBV2 TGTGCCAGCAGTGACGACAGGAATCAGCCCCAGCATTTT CASSDDRNQPQHF
. . TRBJ2-1 TRBV7-9 TGTGCCAGCAGCTTAATCGAAAAACGTAGCAATGAGCAGTTCTTC CASSLIEKRSNEQFF
. TRBD2 TRBJ2-7 TRBV12-5 TGTGCTAGTGGTTTGATGACTAGCATCGACGAGCAGTACTTC CASGLMTSIDEQYF
. . TRBJ2-1 TRBV12-2 TGTGCAAGTCGCTGGGGACTACCTAGCTCCTACAATGAGCAGTTCTTC CASRWGLPSSYNEQFF
. . TRBJ1-1 TRBV30 TGTGCCCGCGCGGGATATGACACTGAAGCTTTCTTT CARAGYDTEAFF
. . TRBJ1-1 TRBV3-1/TRBV3-2 TGTGCCAGCAGCCAGAGGGGGAGGAACACTGAAGCTTTCTTT CASSQRGRNTEAFF
. . TRBJ2-3 TRBV3-1/TRBV3-2 TGTGCCAGCAGCCAGGCTCCCAAGAGCACAGATACGCAGTATTTT CASSQAPKSTDTQYF
. TRBD2 TRBJ2-2 TRBV19 TGTGCCAGTAGTTCAACCTCAGCGGGATGGGACACCGGGGAGCTGTTTTTT CASSSTSAGWDTGELFF
. TRBD1 TRBJ1-2 TRBV19 TGTGCCAGTAGTTCCCAGGGGGTCTCCAACTATGGCTACACCTTC CASSSQGVSNYGYTF
. . TRBJ2-3 TRBV3-1/TRBV3-2 TGTGCCAGCAGCCAAGGGCTAGCCACAGATACGCAGTATTTT CASSQGLATDTQYF
once . TRBJ2-3 TRBV5-6 TGTGCCAGCAGCCCCCCGGGGGGCGGGAGCACAGATACGCAGTATTTT CASSPPGGGSTDTQYF
. . TRBJ2-2 TRBV11-1 TGTGCCAGCAGCTTTACCCAGGTCCCCGGGGAGCTGTTTTTT CASSFTQVPGELFF
. TRBD2 TRBJ2-2 TRBV15 TGTGCCACCAGCAAAACGACGACAGAGCGGGGGAAGAACACCGGGGAGCTGTTTTTT CATSKTTTERGKNTGELFF
. TRBD1 TRBJ1-2 TRBV6-5 TGTGCCAGCAGTTACCCCACAGGGGGTACCTATGGCTACACCTTC CASSYPTGGTYGYTF
. . TRBJ2-7 TRBV6-1 TGTGCCAGCAGAGAAGCCGGGATCGCAAGCTCCTACGAGCAGTACTTC CASREAGIASSYEQYF
. . TRBJ1-1 TRBV6-5 TGTGCCAGCAGGAAAAGAGGCGCTGAAGCTTTCTTT CASRKRGAEAFF
once . TRBJ2-5 TRBV5-1 TGCGCCAGCAGCAAACAGGGAGCCTATGAGACCCAGTACTTC CASSKQGAYETQYF
. . TRBJ1-5 TRBV2 TGTGCAGTGGGGGGGAAGTTTAGCAATCAGCCCCAGCATTTT CAVGGKFSNQPQHF
. . TRBJ2-1 TRBV11-3 TGTGCCAGCAGCCAGGGGAACCAGCGGCTCAGCTCCTACAATGAGCAGTTCTTC CASSQGNQRLSSYNEQFF
. . TRBJ2-1 TRBV9 TGTGCCAGCAGCGTATCCTCAGGGGGGACTAATGAGCAGTTCTTC CASSVSSGGTNEQFF
. . TRBJ1-2 TRBV24-1 TGTGCCACCAGCGGGGGTAATGGCTACACCTTC CATSGGNGYTF
few TRBD1 TRBJ2-7 TRBV30 TGTGCCTGGGCCAGGGCAGGGGGCTCTGTTACCTCCTACGAGCAGTACTTC CAWARAGGSVTSYEQYF
. TRBD1 TRBJ2-7 TRBV7-2 TGTGCCAGCAGCTTAGGCGCAGGACAGGGCGACGAGCAGTACTTC CASSLGAGQGDEQYF
. . TRBJ1-1 TRBV6-5 TGTGCCAGCAGTTACTCGGGACAAATGGAGGCTTTCTTT CASSYSGQMEAFF
. . TRBJ1-1 TRBV14 TGTGCCAGCAGCCAAGGTATGAACACTGAAGCTTTCTTT CASSQGMNTEAFF
. TRBD2 TRBJ2-3 TRBV7-2 TGTGCCAGCAGCTTCAAACGCGGGAGCCTCACAGATACGCAGTATTTT CASSFKRGSLTDTQYF
. . TRBJ2-3 TRBV15 TGTGCCACCGCGGACACCGGCACAGATACGCAGTATTTT CATADTGTDTQYF
. . TRBJ2-3 TRBV9 TGTGCCAGCAGCGTAGGGGACACGCTCAGCGATACGCAGTATTTT CASSVGDTLSDTQYF
. . TRBJ2-2 TRBV28 TGTGCCAGCAGTTTCTGGGGGGAGTCCGGGGAGCTGTTTTTT CASSFWGESGELFF
. . TRBJ2-7 TRBV10-3 TGTGCCATCCGCGGCGATGCGGGGTTAGGTTACGAGCAGTACTTC CAIRGDAGLGYEQYF
few . TRBJ2-3 TRBV5-8 TGTGCCAGCAGCCCCGGTGACACAGATACGCAGTATTTT CASSPGDTDTQYF
. . TRBJ2-5 TRBV7-2 TGTGCCAGCAGCTTTCCGGGACTTCAAGAGACCCAGTACTTC CASSFPGLQETQYF
. . TRBJ1-1 TRBV7-2 TGTGCCAGCAGCACCCAAGAAAGGGCGGCGGGCACTGAAGCTTTCTTT CASSTQERAAGTEAFF
. . TRBJ1-1 TRBV9 TGTGCCAGCAGCGTAGCATCTGAGACAGCTGAAGCTTTCTTT CASSVASETAEAFF
. . TRBJ2-5 TRBV7-3 TGTGCCAGCAGCTTAGGGGTTACGGCAGGGGGAGGCGAGACCCAGTACTTC CASSLGVTAGGGETQYF
. . TRBJ1-6 TRBV7-9 TGTGCCAGCAGCCTCGGTGGACCCCTCCACTTT CASSLGGPLHF
few . TRBJ2-3 TRBV5-1 TGCGCCAGCAGCGACGCTGGGGGACTCACAGATACGCAGTATTTT CASSDAGGLTDTQYF
. . TRBJ1-2 TRBV30 TGTGCCTGGACCACCACGGTGATCGGCTACACCTTC CAWTTTVIGYTF
once TRBD2 TRBJ2-7 TRBV10-1 TGCGCCAGCATCGAAGCGGGAGGAACCTACGAGCAGTACTTC CASIEAGGTYEQYF
. TRBD1 TRBJ2-6 TRBV7-2 TGTGCCAGCAGCAAACAGGGGACAGGGGCCAACGTCCTGACTTTC CASSKQGTGANVLTF
. TRBD2 TRBJ2-5 TRBV24-1 TGTGCCACCAGTGATACCGGGACTAGCGGCCTCGAAGAGACCCAGTACTTC CATSDTGTSGLEETQYF
once TRBD1 TRBJ2-7 TRBV6-5 TGTGCCAGCAGCCTCCCAGGGGGCCGGGCCGAGCAGTACTTC CASSLPGGRAEQYF
. . TRBJ1-1 TRBV5-8 TGTGCCAGCAGCTTGTTTAGGGGGGGGGACACTGAAGCTTTCTTT CASSLFRGGDTEAFF
. . TRBJ2-1 TRBV2 TGTGCCAGCAGTGCTGGACTACCCTCCTACAATGAGCAGTTCTTC CASSAGLPSYNEQFF